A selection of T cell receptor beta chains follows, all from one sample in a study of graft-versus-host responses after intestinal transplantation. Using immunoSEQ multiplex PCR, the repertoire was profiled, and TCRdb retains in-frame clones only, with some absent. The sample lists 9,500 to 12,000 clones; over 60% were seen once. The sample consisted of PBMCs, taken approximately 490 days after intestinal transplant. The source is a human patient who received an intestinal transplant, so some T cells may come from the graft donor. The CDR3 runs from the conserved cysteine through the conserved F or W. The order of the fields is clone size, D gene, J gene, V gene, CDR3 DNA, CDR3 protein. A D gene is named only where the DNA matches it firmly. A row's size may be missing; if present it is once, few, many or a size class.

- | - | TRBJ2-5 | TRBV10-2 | TGCGCCAGCAGTGAGTCGGATGAGGTATCTTGGGAGACCCAGTACTTC | CASSESDEVSWETQYF
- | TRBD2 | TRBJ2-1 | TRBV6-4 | TGTGCCAGCAGTGACTCTAGCGGGAGCAATGAGCAGTTCTTC | CASSDSSGSNEQFF
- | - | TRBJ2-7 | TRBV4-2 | TGTGCCAGCAGCTGGCAGGGCTACGAGCAGTACTTC | CASSWQGYEQYF
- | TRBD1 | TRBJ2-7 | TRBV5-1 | TGCGCCAGCAGCTTGATACAGGGGGGCGAGCAGTACTTC | CASSLIQGGEQYF
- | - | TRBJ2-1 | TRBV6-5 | TGTGCCAGCAGTCCTAGCGATGCCTACAATGAGCAGTTCTTC | CASSPSDAYNEQFF
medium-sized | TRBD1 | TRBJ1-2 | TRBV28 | TGTGCCCGCAGGGGGGCGGGGCGGGGGACTCTAAACTATGGCTACACCTTC | CARRGAGRGTLNYGYTF
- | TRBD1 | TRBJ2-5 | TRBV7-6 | TGTGCCAGCAGCTTGGGACAGGGAAAGACCCAGTACTTC | CASSLGQGKTQYF
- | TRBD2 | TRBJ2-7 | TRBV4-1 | TGTGCCAGCAGCCAAGAGGTGGGGCGGGGGTTCAACGAGCAGTACTTC | CASSQEVGRGFNEQYF
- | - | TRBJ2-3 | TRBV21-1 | TGTGCCAGCAGCAAAGTAGAACAGGTTAGCACAGATACGCAGTATTTT | CASSKVEQVSTDTQYF
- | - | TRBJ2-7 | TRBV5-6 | TGTGCCAGCAGCTCGGGGGTCGAGCAGTACTTC | CASSSGVEQYF
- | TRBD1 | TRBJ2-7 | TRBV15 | TGTGCCACCAGCAGTAAACAGGGGAGAAACGAGCAGTACTTC | CATSSKQGRNEQYF
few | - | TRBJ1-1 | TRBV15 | TGTGCCACCAGCAGACCGACGCTGGGCACTGAAGCTTTCTTT | CATSRPTLGTEAFF
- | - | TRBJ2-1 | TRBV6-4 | TGTGCCAGCAGTGAGAGTGGTGACGACGATGAGCAGTTCTTC | CASSESGDDDEQFF
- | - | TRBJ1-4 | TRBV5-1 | TGCGCCAGCAGCTTCGGAGGGGATGAAAAACTGTTTTTT | CASSFGGDEKLFF
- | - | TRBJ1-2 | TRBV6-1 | TGTGCCAGCAGTGAACAGGGGTCCGGGGCTTATGGCTACACCTTC | CASSEQGSGAYGYTF
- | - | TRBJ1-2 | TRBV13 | TGTGCCAGCAGCTTAGACAGGGTCAACTATGGCTACACCTTC | CASSLDRVNYGYTF
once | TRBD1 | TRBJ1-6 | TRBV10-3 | TGTGCCATCAGTGCCCAACAGGGGCGGGGTTCACCCCTCCACTTT | CAISAQQGRGSPLHF
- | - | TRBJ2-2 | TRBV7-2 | TGTGCCAGCAGCTTAAGGGCGGGAAGGAACACCGGGGAGCTGTTTTTT | CASSLRAGRNTGELFF
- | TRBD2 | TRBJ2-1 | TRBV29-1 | TGCAGCGTACTAAGACTAGCGGGATACCCAAATGAGCAGTTCTTC | CSVLRLAGYPNEQFF
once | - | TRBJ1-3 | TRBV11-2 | TGTGCCAGCAGCTTACGGGGTTCTTCTGGAAACACCATATATTTT | CASSLRGSSGNTIYF
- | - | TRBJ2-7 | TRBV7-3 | TGTGCCAGCAGCTTATTAGGCGACGGACTACAGTACTTC | CASSLLGDGLQYF
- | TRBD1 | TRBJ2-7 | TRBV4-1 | TGCGCCAGCAGCCAAGAAGGGGCCGGGACAGGGGTGGGCGAGCAGTACTTC | CASSQEGAGTGVGEQYF
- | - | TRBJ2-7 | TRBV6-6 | TGTGCCTCCAACCAAGGACCCGAGCAGTACTTC | CASNQGPEQYF
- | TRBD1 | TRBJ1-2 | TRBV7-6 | TGTGCCAGCAGCCCTGGGACAGGGCGGTATGGCTACACCTTC | CASSPGTGRYGYTF
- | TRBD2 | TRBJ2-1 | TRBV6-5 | TGTGCCACTTACGCGGGAGGCTCCTACAATGAGCAGTTCTTC | CATYAGGSYNEQFF
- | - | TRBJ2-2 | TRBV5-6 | TGTGCCAGCAGCTGGGGGAAAGGGGAGCTGTTTTTT | CASSWGKGELFF
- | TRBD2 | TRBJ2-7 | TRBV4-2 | TGTGCCAGCAGCCAAAAAATAGCGGGGGCCTACGAGCAGTACTTC | CASSQKIAGAYEQYF
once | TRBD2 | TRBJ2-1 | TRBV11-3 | TGTGCCAGCAGCTCAACCGGGACTAGCGGGGACAATGAGCAGTTCTTC | CASSSTGTSGDNEQFF
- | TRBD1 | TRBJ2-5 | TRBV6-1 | TGTGCCAGCAGTGAAGCGACAGGGGGCGCAGAGACCCAGTACTTC | CASSEATGGAETQYF
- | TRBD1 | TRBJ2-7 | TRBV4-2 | TGTGCCAGCAGCCAGGTGCAGGGGGCTTCCCACGAGCAGTACTTC | CASSQVQGASHEQYF
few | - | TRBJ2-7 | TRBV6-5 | TGTGCCAGCAGCCGCGAAGGGAGAGGGTCCTACGAGCAGTACTTC | CASSREGRGSYEQYF
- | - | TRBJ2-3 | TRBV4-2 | TGTGCCAGCAGCCAAGAAGGGGGATGGGGCACAGATACGCAGTATTTT | CASSQEGGWGTDTQYF